This TCR beta chain was sequenced for a study of T-cell reconstitution after alpha-beta-depleted transplantation in children (dated by TCRdb to between 2015 and 2016). Broadly, across the study: The study quantitatively tracked T-cell immune reconstitution after TCRalphabeta/CD19-depleted allogeneic hematopoietic cell transplantation in children using TCR repertoire profiling.

The library was prepared using PCR. TCRdb records Illumina HiSeq 2500 as the sequencer. TCR libraries were prepared with molecular barcoding, using unique molecular identifiers to normalize TCRbeta repertoire quantification. TCRdb reprocessing: public reads trimmed at Q25 with fastp, clones called with MiXCR, in-frame beta chains kept. Records with the same CDR3 protein are collapsed into one entry carrying the most frequent genes and DNA. Recorded for this sample are about 540,000 distinct CDR3 sequences; approximately 20% of them occurred a single time. The leading ten clones occupy approximately 3% of the sample. Ends trimmed: V by 5 bases, J by 6 bases; bases unmatched to a gene: 12. CDR1 and CDR2 (SEHNR, FQNEAQ) derive from the germline V gene (reference sequence). The CDR3, cysteine through phenylalanine, is 16 amino acids long. Of the read, only the CDR3 DNA is kept; its 48 bases are in frame from base 1.

On this clonotype itself: Which antigen it targets is not known. No much larger clonotype is one base removed from it; base qualities were not supplied.

The source of this sequence is a human donor who donated a stem cell graft to a child with acute lymphoblastic leukemia. The sequenced sample was PBMCs from the stem cell graft donor, obtained from the stem cell graft. Recombination linked TRBV7-9 to TRBJ1-4; TRBD1 lines up with 7 middle nucleotides. The CDR3 sequence is CASSLQDRADDEKLFF. The DNA sequence is as follows: TGTGCCAGCAGCCTCCAAGACAGGGCGGACGATGAAAAACTGTTTTTT. Reference TRBV7-9 and TRBJ1-4 genes cover what lies past the CDR3, so the full variable domain is DTGVSQNPRHKITKRGQNVTFRCDPISEHNRLYWYRQTLGQGPEFLTYFQNEAQLEKSRLLSDRFSAERPKGSFSTLEIQRTEQGDSAMYLCASSLQDRADDEKLFFGSGTQLSVL.